This T cell receptor (beta chain) emerged from a study of identical twins. Overall study results and limits: Those out-of-frame alpha sequences shared by twins showed an excess of low generation probability.

TCRdb itself ran the 5' RACE reads through MiXCR, one entry per CDR3 protein. The sample has 550,000 to 800,000 distinct CDR3 sequences; just over 7% are singletons. A remark on this clonotype: The antigen is unknown.

The CDR3 has 15 residues. V was clipped by 5 bases and J by 0 bases; unmatched bases: 6. Germline-derived CDR1 and CDR2 are SGHRS and YFSETQ. The data also belong to a second study, concerning yellow fever vaccine responses in identical twins.

This TCR was sampled from a woman between 18 and 29 years old in good health. Material for sequencing was PBMCs. The gene calls are TRBV5-1 and TRBJ2-5, with 8 bases aligning to TRBD1. The CDR3 region has the DNA TGCGCCAGCAGTTCGCAGGGGGCGTACCAAGAGACCCAGTACTTC. This codes for CASSSQGAYQETQYF.